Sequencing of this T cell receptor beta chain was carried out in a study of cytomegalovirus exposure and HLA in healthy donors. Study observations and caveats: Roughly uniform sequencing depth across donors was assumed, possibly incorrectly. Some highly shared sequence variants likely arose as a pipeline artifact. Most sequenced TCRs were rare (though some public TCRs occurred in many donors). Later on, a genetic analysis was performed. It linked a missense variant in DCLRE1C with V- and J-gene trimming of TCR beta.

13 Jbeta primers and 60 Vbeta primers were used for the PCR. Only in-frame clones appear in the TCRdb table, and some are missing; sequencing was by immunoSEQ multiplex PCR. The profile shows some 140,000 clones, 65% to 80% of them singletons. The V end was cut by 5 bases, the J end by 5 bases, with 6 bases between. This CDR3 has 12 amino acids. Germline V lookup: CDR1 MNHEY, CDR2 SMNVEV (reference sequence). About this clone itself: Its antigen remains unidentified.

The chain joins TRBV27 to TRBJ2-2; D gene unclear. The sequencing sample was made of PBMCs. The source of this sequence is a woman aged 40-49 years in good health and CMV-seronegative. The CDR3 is CASSLNTGELFF. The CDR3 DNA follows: TGTGCCAGCAGTCTAAATACCGGGGAGCTGTTTTTT.